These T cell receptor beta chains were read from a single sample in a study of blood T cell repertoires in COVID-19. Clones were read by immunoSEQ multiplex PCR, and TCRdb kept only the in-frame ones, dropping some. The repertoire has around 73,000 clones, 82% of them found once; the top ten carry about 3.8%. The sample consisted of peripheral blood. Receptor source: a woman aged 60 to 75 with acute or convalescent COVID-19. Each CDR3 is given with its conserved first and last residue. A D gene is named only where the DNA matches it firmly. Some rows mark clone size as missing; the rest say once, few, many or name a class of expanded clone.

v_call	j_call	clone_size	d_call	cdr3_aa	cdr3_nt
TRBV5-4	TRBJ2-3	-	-	CASSLYVSAADTQYF	TGTGCCAGCAGCTTGTACGTTAGCGCCGCAGATACGCAGTATTTT
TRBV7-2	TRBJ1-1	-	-	CASRSGANTEAFF	TGTGCCAGCAGAAGCGGAGCGAACACTGAAGCTTTCTTT
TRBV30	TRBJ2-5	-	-	CAWSYLGRETQYF	TGTGCCTGGAGCTATTTGGGGAGGGAGACCCAGTACTTC
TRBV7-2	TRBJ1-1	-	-	CASSSGYTEAFF	TGTGCCAGCAGCTCCGGTTACACTGAAGCTTTCTTT
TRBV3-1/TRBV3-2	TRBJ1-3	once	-	CASSQVIFGNTIYF	TGTGCCAGCAGCCAAGTAATTTTTGGAAACACCATATATTTT
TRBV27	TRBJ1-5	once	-	CASSSRQSNQPQHF	TGTGCCAGCAGCTCCAGACAGAGCAATCAGCCCCAGCATTTT
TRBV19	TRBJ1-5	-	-	CASSIGRDQPQHF	TGTGCCAGTAGTATAGGTCGAGATCAGCCCCAGCATTTT
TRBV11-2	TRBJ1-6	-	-	CASSLDGRGHGSPLHF	TGTGCCAGCAGCTTAGATGGGCGGGGGCACGGTTCACCCCTCCACTTT
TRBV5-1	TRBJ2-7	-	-	CASSLIDSYEQYF	TGCGCCAGCAGCTTGATAGACAGCTACGAGCAGTACTTC
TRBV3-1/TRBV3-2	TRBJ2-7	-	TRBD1	CASSHRRQGASEQYF	TGTGCCAGCAGCCACCGGCGGCAGGGGGCGTCGGAGCAGTACTTC
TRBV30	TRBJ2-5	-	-	CAWSVLRKETQYF	TGTGCCTGGAGTGTTTTGCGGAAAGAGACCCAGTACTTC
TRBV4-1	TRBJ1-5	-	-	CASSQGVGVLGSNQPQHF	TGCGCCAGCAGCCAAGGTGTCGGGGTTTTGGGGAGCAATCAGCCCCAGCATTTT
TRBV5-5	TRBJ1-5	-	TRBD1	CASSLDTKTGLLGQPQHF	TGTGCCAGCAGCTTGGATACTAAGACAGGGCTATTAGGACAGCCCCAGCATTTT
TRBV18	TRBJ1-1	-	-	CASSQLREGTEAFF	TGTGCCAGCTCACAACTACGGGAAGGCACTGAAGCTTTCTTT
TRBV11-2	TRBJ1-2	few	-	CASSLGQLDGYTF	TGTGCCAGCAGCTTAGGACAGCTAGATGGCTACACCTTC
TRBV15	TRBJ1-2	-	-	CATSRDRRDGYTF	TGTGCCACCAGCAGAGATCGTCGGGATGGCTACACCTTC
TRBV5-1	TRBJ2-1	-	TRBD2	CASSLAAGGNNEQFF	TGCGCCAGCAGCTTGGCAGCGGGAGGGAACAATGAGCAGTTCTTC
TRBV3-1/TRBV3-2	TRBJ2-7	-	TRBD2	CASSHGGGASREQYF	TGTGCCAGCAGCCACGGCGGGGGGGCCAGCCGCGAGCAGTACTTC
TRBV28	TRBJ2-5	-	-	CASSRSGGSETQYF	TGTGCCAGCAGTCGGTCGGGGGGCTCAGAGACCCAGTACTTC
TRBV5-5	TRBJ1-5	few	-	CASSAGGNSNQPQHF	TGTGCCAGCAGCGCTGGGGGGAATAGCAATCAGCCCCAGCATTTT
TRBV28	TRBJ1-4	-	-	CASSYTRGATNEKLFF	TGTGCCAGCAGTTATACCCGAGGTGCAACTAATGAAAAACTGTTTTTT
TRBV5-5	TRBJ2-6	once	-	CASSIRQANSGANVLTF	TGTGCCAGCAGCATAAGACAGGCGAACTCTGGGGCCAACGTCCTGACTTTC
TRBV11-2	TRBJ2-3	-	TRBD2	CASSLGGGPRTDTQYF	TGTGCCAGCAGCTTAGGCGGGGGGCCTCGCACAGATACGCAGTATTTT
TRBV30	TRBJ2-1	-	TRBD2	CAWRGLAVYNEQFF	TGTGCCTGGAGGGGACTAGCGGTCTACAATGAGCAGTTCTTC
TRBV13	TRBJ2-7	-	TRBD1	CASSKGQGYEQYF	TGTGCCAGCAGCAAGGGACAGGGCTACGAGCAGTACTTC
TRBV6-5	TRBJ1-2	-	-	CASSFTGNYGYTF	TGTGCCAGCAGTTTCACAGGGAACTATGGCTACACCTTC
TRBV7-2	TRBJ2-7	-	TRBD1	CASSQDRESPYRF	TGTGCCAGCAGTCAGGACAGGGAAAGTCCCTACAGGTTC
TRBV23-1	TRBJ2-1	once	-	CASTPLRGYQFF	TGCGCCAGCACCCCCCTGAGGGGGTACCAGTTCTTC
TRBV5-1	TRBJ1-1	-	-	CASSLGVEAFF	TGCGCCAGCAGCTTGGGAGTTGAAGCTTTCTTT
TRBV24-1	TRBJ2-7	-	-	CATSDSERALHEQYF	TGTGCCACCAGTGATTCTGAGAGAGCCCTCCACGAGCAGTACTTC
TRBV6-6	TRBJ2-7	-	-	CASSLQAPPLSAQYF	TGTGCCAGCAGTTTACAGGCCCCTCCCTTGTCCGCGCAGTACTTC
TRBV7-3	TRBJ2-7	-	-	CASSPGPGSYEQYF	TGTGCCAGCAGCCCCGGCCCGGGCTCCTACGAGCAGTACTTC
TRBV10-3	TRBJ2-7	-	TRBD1	CATHSPGTAYEQYF	TGTGCCACCCACAGCCCTGGGACAGCTTACGAGCAGTACTTC
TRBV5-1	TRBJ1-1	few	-	CASSPAMLNTEAFF	TGCGCCAGCAGCCCCGCGATGTTGAACACTGAAGCTTTCTTT
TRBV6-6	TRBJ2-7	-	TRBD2	CASSTRLAGGYEQYF	TGTGCCAGCAGTACACGACTAGCGGGAGGTTACGAGCAGTACTTC
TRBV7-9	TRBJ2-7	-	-	CASSPPIGTTYTTGTQYF	TGTGCCAGCAGCCCACCCATCGGGACAACCTACACCACCGGGACGCAGTACTTC
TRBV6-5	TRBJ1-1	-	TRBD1	CASKNRQGNTEAFF	TGTGCCAGCAAGAATCGACAGGGGAACACTGAAGCTTTCTTT
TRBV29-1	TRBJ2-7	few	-	CSVDTEPNEQYF	TGCAGCGTTGATACAGAGCCTAATGAGCAGTACTTC
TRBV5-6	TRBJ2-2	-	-	CASRDSNTGELFF	TGTGCCAGCAGAGACAGTAACACCGGGGAGCTGTTTTTT
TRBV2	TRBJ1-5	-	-	CASSVYINQPQHF	TGTGCCAGCAGTGTTTATATCAATCAGCCCCAGCATTTT
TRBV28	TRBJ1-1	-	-	CGVRAPTEAFF	TGCGGGGTTAGGGCGCCGACTGAAGCTTTCTTT
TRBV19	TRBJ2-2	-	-	CASSIPLARGELFF	TGTGCCAGTAGTATACCTCTAGCTCGAGGGGAGCTGTTTTTT
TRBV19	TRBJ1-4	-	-	CASSSRTVTNEKLFF	TGTGCCAGTAGTTCCCGGACAGTAACTAATGAAAAACTGTTTTTT